This paragraph reports one T cell receptor (beta chain). What it binds is unknown. Per germline, CDR1 SGHDN and CDR2 FVKESK. This CDR3 region has 14 residues. The ends were cut back, 4 bases at V and 4 bases at J, with 13 bases in the middle. This record belongs to a study of cytomegalovirus exposure and HLA in healthy donors. Study-wide results and limits: Within the 120 or so validation repertoires, first-cohort TCR clusters tended to co-occur, according to a later analysis. The investigators catalogued 164 TCR beta chains as cytomegalovirus-associated.

This table comes from immunoSEQ multiplex PCR, and its TCRdb copy is limited to in-frame clones, with some not included. The sample shows 200,000 to 250,000 clones, 85% to 90% of them seen only once. The chain joins TRBV14 to TRBJ1-2, with unresolved D. The sample taken for sequencing was PBMCs. This receptor was taken from a man aged 18 to 30 in good health and CMV-seronegative. In DNA, the CDR3 is TGTGCCAGCAGCCGACTAGTGCCCATCTATGGCTACACCTTC. Its protein is CASSRLVPIYGYTF. Full variable domain (outside the CDR3, taken from reference TRBV14 and TRBJ1-2): EAGVTQFPSHSVIEKGQTVTLRCDPISGHDNLYWYRRVMGKEIKFLLHFVKESKQDESGMPNNRFLAERTGGTYSTLKVQPAELEDSGVYFCASSRLVPIYGYTFGSGTRLTVV.